The T cell receptor (beta chain) under discussion was sequenced for a study of T cell responses to AZD1222 COVID-19 vaccine. General study findings and limits: Increased Spike-specific TCR breadth and depth were observed after two AZD1222 doses. In a largely white British group with more females than males, clonal diversity was possibly underestimated. Nearly half of the spike-specific TCRs reportedly recognize variant regions that carry no mutations.

As for this clone: Its antigen is still unknown.

TCRdb's table, derived via immunoSEQ multiplex PCR, lists solely in-frame clones and lacks some. Altogether some 130,000 clones are present, 88% being singletons, with the ten largest covering under 20%. CDR1 is LNHDA, CDR2 SQIVND, per germline (reference sequence). The CDR3 extends over 15 amino acids. The trim removed 5 bases at V and 9 bases at J, leaving 9 bases unmatched. The source is an adult in good health. The chain links TRBV19 to TRBJ1-6, with 8 bases fitting TRBD1. Sample: peripheral blood, taken on day 0 of MenACWY control vaccination. The CDR3 loop reads CASSGDRIAGSPLHF. CDR3 nucleotide sequence: TGTGCCAGTAGTGGGGACAGGATCGCAGGTTCACCCCTCCACTTT.